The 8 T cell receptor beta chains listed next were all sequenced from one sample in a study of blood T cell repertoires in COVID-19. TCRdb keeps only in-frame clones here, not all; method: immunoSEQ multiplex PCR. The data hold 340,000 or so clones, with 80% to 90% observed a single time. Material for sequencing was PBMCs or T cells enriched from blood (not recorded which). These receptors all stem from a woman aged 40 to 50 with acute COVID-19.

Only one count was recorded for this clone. This chain's CDR3 is CASLTTGGSNGYTF. Written as DNA, the CDR3 is TGTGCCAGCCTTACTACAGGGGGAAGCAATGGCTACACCTTC. The J gene is TRBJ1-2, the V gene TRBV4-2; TRBD1 aligns across 8 bases. Trimming removed 8 bases from V and 6 bases from J; junction bases left unmatched: 11. Germline assignment: CDR1 LGHNA and CDR2 YNFKEQ. This CDR3 has 14 residues.

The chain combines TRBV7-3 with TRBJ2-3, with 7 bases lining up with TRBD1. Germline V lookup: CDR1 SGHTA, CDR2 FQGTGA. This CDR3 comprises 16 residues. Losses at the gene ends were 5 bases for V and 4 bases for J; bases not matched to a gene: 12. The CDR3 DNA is TGTGCCAGCAGCACCTGGGACAGACAGATCGCAGATACGCAGTATTTT. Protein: CASSTWDRQIADTQYF. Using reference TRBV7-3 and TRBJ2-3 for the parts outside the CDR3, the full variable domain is GAGVSQTPSNKVTEKGKYVELRCDPISGHTALYWYRQSLGQGPEFLIYFQGTGAADDSGLPNDRFFAVRPEGSVSTLKIQRTERGDSAVYLCASSTWDRQIADTQYFGPGTRLTVL.

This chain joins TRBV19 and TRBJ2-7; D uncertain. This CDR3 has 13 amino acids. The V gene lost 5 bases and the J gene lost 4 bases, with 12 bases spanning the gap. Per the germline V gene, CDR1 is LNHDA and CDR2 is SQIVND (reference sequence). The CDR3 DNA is TGTGCCAGTAGTCCTGGCCCTAGATACGAGCAGTACTTC. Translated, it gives CASSPGPRYEQYF.

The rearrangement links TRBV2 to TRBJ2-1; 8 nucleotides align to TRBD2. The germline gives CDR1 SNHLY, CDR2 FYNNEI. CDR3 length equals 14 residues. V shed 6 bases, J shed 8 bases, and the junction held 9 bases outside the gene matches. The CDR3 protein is CASSMRGVGDEQFF. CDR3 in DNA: TGTGCCAGCAGCATGCGGGGGGTCGGCGATGAGCAGTTCTTC. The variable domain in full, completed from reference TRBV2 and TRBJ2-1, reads EPEVTQTPSHQVTQMGQEVILRCVPISNHLYFYWYRQILGQKVEFLVSFYNNEISEKSEIFDDQFSVERPDGSNFTLKIRSTKLEDSAMYFCASSMRGVGDEQFFGPGTRLTVL.

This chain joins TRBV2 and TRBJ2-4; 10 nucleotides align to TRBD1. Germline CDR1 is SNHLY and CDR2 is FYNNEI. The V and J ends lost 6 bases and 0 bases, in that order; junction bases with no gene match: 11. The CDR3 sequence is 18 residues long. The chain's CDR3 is CASSPGQGTTLAKNIQYF. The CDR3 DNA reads TGTGCCAGCAGCCCGGGACAGGGGACAACTCTAGCCAAAAACATTCAGTACTTC.

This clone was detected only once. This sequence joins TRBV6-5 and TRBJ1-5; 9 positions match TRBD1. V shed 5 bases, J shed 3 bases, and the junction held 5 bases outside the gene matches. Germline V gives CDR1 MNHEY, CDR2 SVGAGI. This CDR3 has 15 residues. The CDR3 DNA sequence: TGTGCCAGCAGTCGACAGGGGGAGGCCAATCAGCCCCAGCATTTT. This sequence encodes CASSRQGEANQPQHF.

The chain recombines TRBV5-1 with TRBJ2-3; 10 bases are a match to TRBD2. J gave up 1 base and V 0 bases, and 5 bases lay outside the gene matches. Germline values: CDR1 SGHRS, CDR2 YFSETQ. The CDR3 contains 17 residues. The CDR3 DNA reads TGCGCCAGCAGCTTGGGGACTAGCGGACCCGGCACAGATACGCAGTATTTT. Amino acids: CASSLGTSGPGTDTQYF.

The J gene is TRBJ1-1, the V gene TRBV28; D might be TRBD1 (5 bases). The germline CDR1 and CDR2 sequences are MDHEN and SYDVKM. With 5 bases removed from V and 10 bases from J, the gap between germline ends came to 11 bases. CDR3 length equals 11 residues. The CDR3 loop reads CASSPGERAFF. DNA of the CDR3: TGTGCCAGCAGTCCGGGGGAACGAGCTTTCTTT.